One TCR beta chain is described in this entry. This receptor's antigen is unknown. TCRdb names NextSeq 550 as the instrument used. The Human TCR Profiling Kit (MiLaboratory) was used to prepare UMI-labeled 5' RACE TRB cDNA libraries. The full amount of extracted RNA was used for cDNA synthesis, and the full amount of resulting cDNA was used for PCR amplification. The libraries were made side by side, with each library going through the same number of PCR cycles. The authors' pipeline ran thus. About 54,000 +/- 9,700 unique UMI-labeled TRB cDNA molecules per library were extracted with MIGEC and MiXCR, with at least two reads per UMI required. Each library averaged about 38,000 +/- 11,000 functional in-frame TRB CDR3 nucleotide clonotypes without stop codons. After each sample was downsampled to 5000 UMI-labeled TRB molecules, VDJtools was used to calculate diversity metrics such as normalized Shannon-Wiener and Chao1. VDJtools was used to calculate clonotype-size-weighted physicochemical properties of the central five CDR3 residues, namely interaction energy, strength, volume and Kidera factor 4. After reprocessing by TCRdb, each CDR3 protein sequence is one entry, and no DNA is given. TCRdb, not the original authors, processed these V and J calls. This specimen's table enumerates around 26,000 distinct CDR3 sequences. The ten largest clones represent about 3% of the sample.

The data originate from a study of CXCR3-negative and CXCR3-positive naive CD8 T cells (dated by TCRdb to between 2018 and 2021). With regard to the full study: In total, some 130 million TRB reads were obtained, corresponding to roughly 1.5 +/- 0.3 million reads per library. Diversity and physicochemical repertoire analyses covered about a dozen donors pooled from two independent experiments. For the TRBV-TRBJ cluster analysis, the naive subsets came from 5 or 6 donors, while the memory cells came from 3 donors. Here is what the overall study found, with its caveats: Similar TRBV-TRBJ usage was shown by naive CXCR3-negative and CXCR3-positive cells from the same donor, whereas distinct patterns were shown by memory cells. TRB CDR3s from CXCR3-positive naive cells showed higher hydrophobicity (lower Kidera factor 4), lower energy, and higher strength and volume indices than CXCR3-negative naive cells. Freshly isolated PBMCs were used for most assays because CXCR3 expression went down partially after cryopreservation. Comparably high repertoire diversity was found in both naive subsets, whereas much lower repertoire diversity was found in memory CD8+ T cells. Because surface CD5, which has been linked to self-reactivity in mice, was comparable between naive subsets, TCR interaction strength was also inferred from TRB CDR3 physicochemical properties.

Each CD8+ T cell subset was flow-sorted in triplicate, and 250,000 to 300,000 cells per subset were placed directly into RLT lysis buffer. Naive CD8+ T cells were defined stringently as CD45RO-CCR7+CD27+CD95- to exclude memory contaminants. Using standard density gradient centrifugation, peripheral blood mononuclear cells were isolated from buffy coats. A FACSAria III was used to flow-sort naive CXCR3-negative and CXCR3-positive CD8+ T cells. Total RNA was extracted from sorted cells with an RNeasy Mini Kit. The CDR3 holds 17 amino acids from the cysteine to the phenylalanine. The entry carries no DNA sequence.

This clonotype originated in a human donor in good health. Some clones in this sample may be carry-over from other donors' samples. In this chain, TRBV12-3 or TRBV12-4 is recombined with TRBJ1-2; TCRdb selects TRBD1, and the lack of DNA leaves this call unchecked. What was sequenced was naive CXCR3- CD8+ T cells from blood. The cell subset or site label corresponds to: CD45RO-CCR7+CD27+CD95- naive CD8+ T cells lacking CXCR3 (TNR3-). The CDR3 corresponds to CASSLLSDRVINYGYTF.